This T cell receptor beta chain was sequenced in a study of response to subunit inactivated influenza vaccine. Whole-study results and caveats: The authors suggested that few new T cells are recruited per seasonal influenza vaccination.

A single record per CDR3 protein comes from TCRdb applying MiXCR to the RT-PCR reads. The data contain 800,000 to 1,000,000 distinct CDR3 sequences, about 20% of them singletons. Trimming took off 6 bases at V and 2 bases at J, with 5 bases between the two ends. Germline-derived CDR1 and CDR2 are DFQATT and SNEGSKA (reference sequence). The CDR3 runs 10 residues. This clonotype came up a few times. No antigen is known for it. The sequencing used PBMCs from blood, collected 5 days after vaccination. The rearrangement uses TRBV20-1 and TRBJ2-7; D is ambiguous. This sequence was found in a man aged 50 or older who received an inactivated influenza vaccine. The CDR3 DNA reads TGCAGTGCACGCCCCTACGAGCAGTACTTC. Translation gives CSARPYEQYF.